This TCR beta chain was found in a study of Ad26.COV2.S vaccination and SARS-CoV-2 variants. The study, taken as a whole, reports: People who got the vaccine had more spike-specific TCR breadth than people who got placebo. TCR breadth and depth estimates may have understated total T cell responses. People who got the vaccine or the placebo had similar non-spike TCR breadth. Reportedly, spike-specific CD8+ and CD4+ T cell responses achieved substantial breadth once vaccination had taken place.

The V end lost 2 bases, the J end lost 6 bases, and 14 bases lay between the germline ends. The germline gives CDR1 SGHDN, CDR2 FVKESK. The CDR3 consists of 14 residues. Sequencing used immunoSEQ multiplex PCR; TCRdb keeps in-frame clones, though not all of them. The data contain about 350,000 clones, around 90% of them singletons. A note on this clone: Its matching antigen is unknown.

The clonotype was recovered from a human donor who had recovered from COVID-19. J is TRBJ2-7 and V is TRBV14; D remains ambiguous. This specimen was peripheral blood, taken after recovery from COVID-19. CDR3 sequence reads: CASSQNSGPSEQYF. The CDR3 DNA is TGTGCCAGCAGCCAAAACTCAGGACCCTCCGAGCAGTACTTC.